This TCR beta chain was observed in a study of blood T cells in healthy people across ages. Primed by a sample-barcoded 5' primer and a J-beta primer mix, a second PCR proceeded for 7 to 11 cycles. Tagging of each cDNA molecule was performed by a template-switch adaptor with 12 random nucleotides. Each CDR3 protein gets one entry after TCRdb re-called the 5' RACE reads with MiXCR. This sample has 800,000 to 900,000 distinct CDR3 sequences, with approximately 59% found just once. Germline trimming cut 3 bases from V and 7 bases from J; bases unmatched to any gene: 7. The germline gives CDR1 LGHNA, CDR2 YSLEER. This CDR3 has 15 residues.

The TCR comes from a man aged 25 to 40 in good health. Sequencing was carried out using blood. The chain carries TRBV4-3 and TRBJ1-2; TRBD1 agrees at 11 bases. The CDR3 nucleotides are TGCGCCAGCAGCCAGGATACCGGGACAGGGGGTGGCTACACCTTC. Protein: CASSQDTGTGGGYTF.